These 13 T cell receptor beta chains were sequenced from one sample in a study of tumor-infiltrating lymphocytes in primary liver carcinoma. Researchers drew blood RNA from unsorted whole blood and extracted germline DNA as well. Synthesis of TCR beta cDNA was carried out from about 540 ng total RNA with a constant-region primer. Libraries of TCR beta came from three nested multiplex PCR rounds with slightly modified ARM-PCR. With TRBV1-TRBV30 forward primers and a C-beta reverse primer, the first two PCR rounds were run for roughly 10 cycles each. TCRdb re-called the multiplex PCR reads through MiXCR, storing one row per CDR3 protein. Among about 320,000 distinct CDR3 sequences listed, more than 55% were seen once. The material sequenced was peripheral blood. The receptors here all came from a man aged 35-49 years with primary liver carcinoma and hepatitis B virus infection.

On this clonotype itself: Germline and junction disagree at one end, which may indicate a read error. The V gene is TRBV11-2, the J gene TRBJ2-2; possibly TRBD1 or TRBD2 for D (5 bases each). This CDR3 spans 14 amino acids. CDR1 SGHAT and CDR2 FQNNGV come from the germline V gene. CDR3: CVSSAGANTGEPFF. In DNA, the CDR3 is TGTGTCAGTTCAGCCGGGGCAAACACCGGGGAGCCGTTTTTT.

Worth noting for this clonotype: With a much larger clone just one base away, this may be a read error. This sequence joins TRBV4-3 and TRBJ1-5; 8 positions agree with TRBD1. The CDR3 covers 15 residues. CDR1 is LGHNA and CDR2 is YSLEER in the germline V gene. The CDR3 DNA follows: TGCGCCAGCAGCCCCTACGACAGGGGCGGGCAGCGCCAGCATTTT. Residues: CASSPYDRGGQRQHF.

In the case of this clonotype: A read error may be the cause here, since a much bigger clone is one base away. The V and J genes are TRBV4-1 and TRBJ1-5, with unresolved D. V was shortened by 1 base and J by 6 bases, with 7 bases between the two germline ends. CDR3 length: 13 residues. Germline-derived CDR1 and CDR2 are MGHRA and YSYEKL. The CDR3 protein is CASSQVLIQPQHF. DNA for the CDR3: TGCGCCAGCAGCCAAGTATTAATTCAGCCCCAGCATTTT.

The chain employs TRBV6-1 and TRBJ1-5, with a possible D match to TRBD1 (5 bases). Germline CDR1 MNHNS, CDR2 SASEGT. Trimming took off 5 bases at V and 5 bases at J, with 10 bases between the two ends. CDR3 length: 13 amino acids. DNA for the CDR3: TGTGCCAGCAGTATGGGGGTTGATCAGCCCCAGCATTTT. This codes for CASSMGVDQPQHF.

With regard to this clonotype: The missing conserved phenylalanine or tryptophan at the end of this CDR3 makes a read error likely. This chain joins TRBV6-2 or TRBV6-3 and TRBJ2-3; 11 nucleotides agree with TRBD2. V shed 6 bases and J 7 bases; nucleotides not matched to a gene: 12. There are 16 residues in the CDR3. Germline V CDR1 and CDR2: MNHEY, SVGEGT. Here the CDR3 reads CASRDPGLAVSNTQYL. The CDR3 DNA reads as TGTGCCAGCAGGGACCCGGGACTAGCGGTTTCAAATACGCAGTATTTG.

The chain uses TRBV11-2 and TRBJ2-5, with 10 bases aligning to TRBD2. The CDR3 extends over 15 amino acids. V gave up 0 bases and J gave up 8 bases; unmatched junction bases: 6. From germline, CDR1 is SGHAT and CDR2 FQNNGV. The CDR3 region has the DNA TGTGCCAGCAGCTTAGAACTAGCGGGACGTGATACCCAGTACTTC. Its translation is CASSLELAGRDTQYF.

This clonotype was found once. The CDR3 carries no conserved terminal phenylalanine or tryptophan, so it likely arises from a read error. The J gene is TRBJ1-1, the V gene TRBV6-5; no reliable D call. In germline, CDR1 is MNHEY, CDR2 SVGAGI. V lost 2 bases and J lost 11, with 12 bases in between. This CDR3 contains 12 residues. As DNA, the CDR3 is TGTGCCAGCAGTTACGTGGGTCATGGGGCTTTCGTT. It specifies CASSYVGHGAFV.

For this clonotype: The junction does not match germline at one end; this may be a read error. The chain recombines TRBV11-2 with TRBJ2-3; D not resolved. This CDR3 spans 16 amino acids. Germline values: CDR1 SGHAT, CDR2 FQNNGV. The CDR3 bases are TGTGCTAGCAGCTCCCAGCCCCCAGGTTACGCAGATACGCAGTATTTT. Its translation is CASSSQPPGYADTQYF.

Note on this clonotype: A much bigger clone sits one base away, suggesting this may be a read error. CDR3 DNA sequence: TGTGCCAGCAGCCAACGAGCGGGAGTCGGATACGGGCAGTACTTC. Amino acids: CASSQRAGVGYGQYF. The V and J genes are TRBV4-2 and TRBJ2-7, with 8 positions matching TRBD2. The CDR3 loop spans 15 amino acids. Germline V gene lookup returns CDR1 LGHNA and CDR2 YNFKEQ.

This clonotype was detected many times. This chain uses TRBV29-1 with TRBJ1-2; D not certain. The CDR3 consists of 12 residues. Looked up from germline, CDR1 is SQVTM and CDR2 is ANQGSEA. V lost 3 bases and J 5 bases, leaving 10 bases between the germline ends. The chain's CDR3 is CSVDYGDYGYTF. In DNA form, the CDR3 reads TGCAGCGTTGACTACGGGGATTATGGCTACACCTTC.

The chain carries TRBV28 and TRBJ2-7, with 12 nucleotides matching TRBD2. Germline V gene lookup returns CDR1 MDHEN and CDR2 SYDVKM. The J segment lost 2 bases and the V segment lost 5 bases, leaving 1 base of the junction unmatched. This CDR3 spans 14 amino acids. This CDR3 is CASSRTSGAYEQYF. CDR3 in DNA: TGTGCCAGCAGTCGGACTAGCGGGGCCTACGAGCAGTACTTC.

In regard to this clonotype: A much more abundant neighbour one base away suggests this may be a read error. The chain uses TRBV5-4 and TRBJ2-2; D is undetermined. Looked up from germline, CDR1 is SGHNT and CDR2 is YYREEE (reference sequence). This CDR3 has 15 residues. Deletions cut 4 bases from V and 3 bases from J, with 13 bases between. Here the CDR3 reads CASSMAKGYTGELFF. The CDR3 region has the DNA TGTGCCAGCAGCATGGCGAAGGGTTACACCGGGGAGCTGTTTTTT.

This clonotype has a count of ten or more. This chain links TRBV30 with TRBJ1-2; 7 bases align to TRBD1. V gave up 3 bases and J gave up 3 bases; unmatched junction bases: 4. CDR1 and CDR2 from the germline V gene are GTSNPN and SVGIG (reference sequence). This CDR3 contains 13 residues. In nucleotides, the CDR3 is TGTGCCTGGAGACAAACAGGGGACTATGGCTACACCTTC. Amino acid sequence: CAWRQTGDYGYTF.